The rows below give T cell receptor beta chains drawn from one sample of a study of cytomegalovirus exposure and HLA in healthy donors. Sequencing used immunoSEQ multiplex PCR; TCRdb keeps in-frame clones, though not all of them. The sample includes under 150,000 clones, roughly 79% of them seen just once. Source material: PBMCs. All receptors come from a woman between 45 and 60 years old in good health and CMV-seronegative. Each CDR3 is given with its conserved first and last residue. A D gene is named only where the DNA matches it firmly. Clone size is stated in some rows and not others, as once, few, many or a class when expanded.

>TRBV25-1|-|-|TRBJ1-1
CASSEFGGEDTEAFF
TGTGCCAGCAGTGAATTTGGGGGCGAGGACACTGAAGCTTTCTTT
>TRBV2|TRBD2|-|TRBJ2-5
CASKSAGARRGVETQYF
TGTGCCAGCAAATCAGCGGGAGCCCGGAGAGGGGTGGAGACCCAGTACTTC
>TRBV7-6|TRBD1|-|TRBJ1-2
CASSLLTGDYGYTF
TGTGCCAGCAGCTTACTTACAGGGGACTATGGCTACACCTTC
>TRBV7-9|-|-|TRBJ2-7
CASSLTTSYEQYF
TGTGCCAGCAGCTTGACAACGTCCTACGAGCAGTACTTC
>TRBV5-1|-|-|TRBJ1-5
CASSLDGNSNQPQHF
TGCGCCAGCAGCTTGGATGGCAATAGCAATCAGCCCCAGCATTTT
>TRBV15|-|-|TRBJ1-1
CATSLGPAAEAFF
TGTGCCACCAGCCTCGGTCCGGCGGCTGAAGCTTTCTTT
>TRBV4-1|-|-|TRBJ1-2
CASSQEGTGGLEGYPF
TGCGCCAGCAGCCAAGAAGGAACAGGCGGATTAGAAGGCTACCCCTTC
>TRBV27|TRBD1|-|TRBJ1-2
CASSLGQGNYGYTF
TGTGCCAGCAGTCTCGGACAGGGCAACTATGGCTACACCTTC
>TRBV30|TRBD2|-|TRBJ2-7
CAWSVGGVSYEQYF
TGTGCCTGGAGTGTGGGAGGGGTCAGCTACGAGCAGTACTTC
>TRBV28|-|-|TRBJ1-2
CASSLKEGLGYTF
TGTGCCAGCAGTTTAAAGGAGGGACTAGGCTACACCTTC
>TRBV9|-|-|TRBJ2-3
CASSPRGGLGDTQYF
TGTGCCAGCAGTCCCCGTGGGGGACTGGGAGATACGCAGTATTTT
>TRBV7-9|TRBD1|-|TRBJ1-2
CASSLSGQGARGYTF
TGTGCCAGCAGCCTATCGGGACAGGGGGCTAGAGGCTACACCTTC
>TRBV4-1|-|-|TRBJ1-2
CASSPGGITGPPGYTF
TGCGCCAGCAGCCCCGGGGGGATAACAGGACCCCCTGGCTACACCTTC
>TRBV5-1|TRBD1|many|TRBJ1-1
CASGDRVGTEAFF
TGCGCCAGCGGGGACAGGGTGGGCACTGAAGCTTTCTTT
>TRBV19|-|-|TRBJ1-5
CASSLPGGTVGQPQHF
TGTGCCAGTAGTCTCCCGGGGGGGACCGTTGGTCAGCCCCAGCATTTT
>TRBV7-2|TRBD1|-|TRBJ1-1
CASSLKQDREATEAFF
TGTGCCAGCAGCTTAAAGCAGGACAGGGAGGCCACTGAAGCTTTCTTT
>TRBV7-9|TRBD2|few|TRBJ2-1
CASSLAGRREGLNEQFF
TGTGCCAGCAGCTTAGCCGGACGGCGGGAGGGCCTCAATGAGCAGTTCTTC
>TRBV4-2|-|-|TRBJ1-3
CASSQVLGGTGNTIYF
TGTGCCAGCAGCCAAGTGTTGGGGGGGACTGGAAACACCATATATTTT
>TRBV19|TRBD1|-|TRBJ2-2
CASRAKGQGANTGELFF
TGTGCCAGTAGAGCTAAGGGACAGGGCGCGAACACCGGGGAGCTGTTTTTT
>TRBV28|-|-|TRBJ1-5
CASSFPGVGNRPQHF
TGTGCCAGCAGTTTCCCCGGGGTGGGTAATCGGCCCCAGCATTTT
>TRBV5-1|TRBD1|few|TRBJ1-4
CASSSNRGTNEKLFF
TGCGCCAGCAGCTCCAACAGGGGAACTAATGAAAAACTGTTTTTT
>TRBV25-1|TRBD2|-|TRBJ2-2
CASGASGSNRELFF
TGTGCCAGCGGGGCTAGCGGGAGCAACAGGGAGCTGTTTTTT
>TRBV27|-|-|TRBJ1-2
CASSLIPGSDYGYTF
TGTGCCAGCAGTCTCATCCCAGGGTCCGACTATGGCTACACCTTC
>TRBV5-6|TRBD1|few|TRBJ1-1
CASSLTGVTEAFF
TGTGCCAGCAGCTTGACAGGGGTAACTGAAGCTTTCTTT
>TRBV19|-|-|TRBJ1-1
CASGGATEAFF
TGTGCCAGCGGAGGGGCCACTGAAGCTTTCTTT
>TRBV13|-|few|TRBJ2-4
CASSWRGVAKNIQYF
TGTGCCAGCAGTTGGCGGGGCGTAGCCAAAAACATTCAGTACTTC
>TRBV19|-|-|TRBJ1-5
CASTIEQGSQLSNQPQHF
TGTGCCAGTACCATCGAGCAGGGGTCCCAACTTAGCAATCAGCCCCAGCATTTT
>TRBV5-4|-|-|TRBJ2-5
CASSLVLGPGGGTQYF
TGTGCCAGCAGCTTGGTATTGGGGCCAGGGGGAGGGACCCAGTACTTC
>TRBV30|TRBD1|-|TRBJ2-3
CAWSPRTGNTDTQYF
TGTGCCTGGAGTCCCCGGACAGGGAACACAGATACGCAGTATTTT
>TRBV11-2|TRBD1|-|TRBJ2-1
CASSHYRGRYNEQFF
TGTGCCAGCAGCCACTACAGGGGGCGTTACAATGAGCAGTTCTTC
>TRBV7-9|TRBD1|few|TRBJ2-1
CASSPQGGQGVNEQFF
TGTGCCAGCAGCCCCCAGGGGGGACAGGGGGTAAATGAGCAGTTCTTC
>TRBV27|-|-|TRBJ2-2
CASSLEDPNTGELFF
TGTGCCAGCAGTTTGGAGGATCCGAACACCGGGGAGCTGTTTTTT
>TRBV5-6|-|-|TRBJ2-2
CASSLDRVGELFF
TGTGCCAGCAGCTTGGACAGGGTGGGGGAGCTGTTTTTT
>TRBV11-2|TRBD2|-|TRBJ2-1
CASSLGPSGSNEQFF
TGTGCCAGCAGCTTAGGCCCTAGCGGGAGCAATGAGCAGTTCTTC
>TRBV28|-|-|TRBJ2-6
CVVSGANVLTF
TGTGTTGTATCTGGGGCCAACGTCCTGACTTTC
>TRBV7-8|-|-|TRBJ1-2
CASSPPQGIGGYTF
TGTGCCAGCAGCCCGCCACAGGGAATAGGCGGCTACACCTTC
>TRBV29-1|TRBD2|-|TRBJ2-3
CSVLTSGGTSTDTQYF
TGCAGCGTCTTAACTAGCGGAGGAACTAGCACAGATACGCAGTATTTT
>TRBV30|-|-|TRBJ1-1
CAGHREENTEAFF
TGTGCCGGGCACAGGGAAGAGAACACTGAAGCTTTCTTT
>TRBV5-1|-|-|TRBJ1-1
CASSRTALNTEAFF
TGCGCCAGCAGCCGGACAGCGTTGAACACTGAAGCTTTCTTT